One and the same sample provided the 21 T cell receptor beta chains below, sequenced in a study of cytomegalovirus exposure and HLA in healthy donors. PCR amplification relied on 60 Vbeta primers (plus 13 Jbeta primers). Clones were sequenced by immunoSEQ multiplex PCR, and TCRdb holds only the in-frame ones, with some missing. This sample has some 120,000 clones, with around 84% found just once. Sequenced: PBMCs. These receptors all come from a young man in good health and CMV-seronegative.

V gene TRBV18 combines with J gene TRBJ1-4; 12 bases agree with TRBD1. The CDR3 spans 16 residues. Germline CDR1 is KGHSH and CDR2 is LQKENI. V was clipped by 0 bases and J by 7 bases; unmatched bases: 3. CDR3 DNA: TGTGCCAGCTCACCACCGGGACAGGGGGCGCGTGAAAAACTGTTTTTT. Translating it yields CASSPPGQGAREKLFF.

The CDR3 DNA reads TGTGCCAGCAGTTACTCGGTGGAGAATAATTCACCCCTCCACTTT. This sequence encodes CASSYSVENNSPLHF. The rearrangement joins TRBV6-5 to TRBJ1-6, with D hard to call. From germline, CDR1 is MNHEY and CDR2 SVGAGI. Trimming shortened V by 0 bases and J by 5 bases, and 8 bases separated the two germline ends. The CDR3 runs 15 residues.

The gene calls are TRBV6-4 and TRBJ2-3; possibly TRBD1 or TRBD2 for D (7 bases each). The CDR3 covers 15 residues. V lost 10 bases and J lost 0, with 17 bases in between. CDR1 MRHNA and CDR2 SNTAGT come from the germline V gene. CDR3: CATRGGPLSTDTQYF. CDR3 bases: TGTGCCACCAGGGGGGGACCCTTGAGCACAGATACGCAGTATTTT.

V is TRBV7-9 and J is TRBJ2-5, with D possibly being TRBD2 (5 bases). The CDR3 length is 12 residues. The V end lost 5 bases, the J end lost 10 bases, and 14 bases lay between the germline ends. Germline V gene lookup returns CDR1 SEHNR and CDR2 FQNEAQ (reference sequence). In DNA form, the CDR3 reads TGTGCCAGCAGCAGGACTGCCCAGGACCAGTACTTC. This codes for CASSRTAQDQYF. Complete variable domain (other parts from reference TRBV7-9 and TRBJ2-5): DTGVSQNPRHKITKRGQNVTFRCDPISEHNRLYWYRQTLGQGPEFLTYFQNEAQLEKSRLLSDRFSAERPKGSFSTLEIQRTEQGDSAMYLCASSRTAQDQYFGPGTRLLVL.

V is TRBV6-6 and J is TRBJ2-5; D is uncertain. The CDR3 runs to 14 residues. V was pared by 2 bases and J by 4 bases, with 11 bases between. Germline assignment: CDR1 MNHNY and CDR2 SVGAGI (reference sequence). The CDR3 DNA reads as TGTGCCAGCAGTTACGGCGGTAGCCCAGAGACCCAGTACTTC. Encoded protein: CASSYGGSPETQYF.

The gene calls are TRBV29-1 and TRBJ1-2; D call uncertain. V gave up 3 bases and J gave up 5 bases, with 16 bases separating them. The CDR3 extends over 14 amino acids. Germline lookup yields CDR1 SQVTM and CDR2 ANQGSEA. The CDR3: CSVDRAEGGYGYTF. The CDR3 DNA sequence: TGCAGCGTTGACCGGGCCGAGGGCGGTTATGGCTACACCTTC.

This chain links TRBV19 with TRBJ1-4, with D tentatively TRBD1 (5 bases). Per germline, CDR1 LNHDA and CDR2 SQIVND (reference sequence). The CDR3 is made up of 14 amino acids. V lost 6 bases and J 8 bases, leaving 16 bases between the germline ends. Here the CDR3 DNA reads TGTGCCAGTAGCCCAACCCGGGCAGGGGAAAAACTGTTTTTT. The encoded protein is CASSPTRAGEKLFF.

The chain is built from TRBV5-5 and TRBJ2-7; TRBD1 agrees at 7 bases. The CDR3 covers 13 residues. Germline V gives CDR1 SGHKS, CDR2 YYEKEE (reference sequence). V was clipped by 4 bases and J by 5 bases; unmatched bases: 6. The CDR3 sequence: CASSPQGFDEQYF. The CDR3 nucleotides read TGTGCCAGCAGCCCACAGGGGTTCGACGAGCAGTACTTC. The complete variable domain, with remaining parts taken from reference TRBV5-5 and TRBJ2-7, reads DAGVTQSPTHLIKTRGQQVTLRCSPISGHKSVSWYQQVLGQGPQFIFQYYEKEERGRGNFPDRFSARQFPNYSSELNVNALLLGDSALYLCASSPQGFDEQYFGPGTRLTVT.

The gene calls are TRBV5-1 and TRBJ1-1; D is unresolved. The CDR3 has 13 residues. Trimming stripped 7 bases from V and 6 bases from J, with 16 bases between. CDR1 and CDR2 from the germline V gene are SGHRS and YFSETQ. The CDR3 DNA reads TGCGCCAGCGTCCTCAGGCCAGGTGCTGAAGCTTTCTTT. Translation: CASVLRPGAEAFF.

This clone was observed once. This chain links TRBV6-6 with TRBJ1-4; 10 positions agree with TRBD1. The CDR3 consists of 15 residues. Germline V gene sequence: CDR1 MNHNY, CDR2 SVGAGI (reference sequence). The junction had 0 bases not matched to a gene; V was cut back by 0 bases and J by 5 bases. The CDR3 is CASSYSGQGNEKLFF. CDR3 DNA sequence: TGTGCCAGCAGTTACTCGGGACAGGGGAATGAAAAACTGTTTTTT.

The chain's CDR3 is CASSLTGINEQYF. The CDR3 DNA follows: TGTGCCAGCAGCTTAACGGGGATAAACGAGCAGTACTTC. This chain connects TRBV7-9 to TRBJ2-7; a possible D gene is TRBD2 (5 bases). The CDR3 extends over 13 amino acids. The V end was cut by 2 bases, the J end by 5 bases, with 10 bases between. The germline V gene encodes CDR1 SEHNR and CDR2 FQNEAQ (reference sequence).

V usage is TRBV6-1 and J usage is TRBJ2-7, with TRBD1 matching 9 bases. The CDR3 is made up of 14 amino acids. V lost 5 bases to trimming and J lost 6 bases; unmatched junction nucleotides: 8. Germline assignment: CDR1 MNHNS and CDR2 SASEGT. CDR3 sequence reads: CASSSRDRAPEQYF. As DNA, the CDR3 is TGTGCCAGCAGTTCCCGGGACAGGGCCCCCGAGCAGTACTTC.

This rearrangement joins TRBV6-5 to TRBJ2-5; 9 bases are shared with TRBD1. Trimming took 5 bases from V and 5 from J; bases not matched to a gene: 3. CDR3 length: 13 amino acids. Germline values: CDR1 MNHEY, CDR2 SVGAGI. The CDR3 DNA reads TGTGCCAGCAGTCGGGACAGGGATGAGACCCAGTACTTC. Its protein is CASSRDRDETQYF.

DNA for the CDR3: TGTGCCAGCAGCGTGGGGGGCGCAACTAATGAAAAACTGTTTTTT. Amino acid sequence: CASSVGGATNEKLFF. This chain links TRBV5-4 with TRBJ1-4; D perhaps matches TRBD1 (6 bases). The CDR3 totals 15 residues. The V gene lost 4 bases and the J gene lost 0 bases, with 10 bases spanning the gap. Germline V lookup: CDR1 SGHNT, CDR2 YYREEE (reference sequence).

The chain has TRBV19 and TRBJ1-6, with a possible D match to TRBD1 (6 bases). Germline V CDR1 and CDR2: LNHDA, SQIVND (reference sequence). CDR3 length: 16 residues. The V end was cut by 6 bases, the J end by 0 bases, with 12 bases between. The CDR3 region is CASSSRGGSYNSPLHF. CDR3 coding DNA: TGTGCCAGTAGCTCCAGGGGTGGCTCCTATAATTCACCCCTCCACTTT. Combining the CDR3 with reference TRBV19 and TRBJ1-6 gives the whole variable domain DGGITQSPKYLFRKEGQNVTLSCEQNLNHDAMYWYRQDPGQGLRLIYYSQIVNDFQKGDIAEGYSVSREKKESFPLTVTSAQKNPTAFYLCASSSRGGSYNSPLHFGNGTRLTVT.

This clone appeared once. The rearrangement uses TRBV7-8 and TRBJ2-7; 8 bases line up with TRBD1. The CDR3 runs to 16 residues. Losses at the gene ends were 5 bases for V and 3 bases for J; bases not matched to a gene: 12. Germline CDR1 reads SGHVS; CDR2 reads FQNEAQ. The CDR3 bases are TGTGCCAGCAGCCAATCGCTGGGACAGGAGCACTACGAGCAGTACTTC. This encodes CASSQSLGQEHYEQYF.

J is TRBJ2-7 and V is TRBV4-2; a weak D match, TRBD2 (6 bases). Looked up from germline, CDR1 is LGHNA and CDR2 is YNFKEQ. This CDR3 spans 15 amino acids. V was shortened by 1 base and J by 4 bases, with 14 bases between the two germline ends. In DNA, the CDR3 is TGTGCCAGCAGCCAAGCCTGGGACTCCGTTTACGAGCAGTACTTC. Amino acids: CASSQAWDSVYEQYF.

The CDR3 DNA reads TGTGCCAGCAGCTTGAGGGGGGGTGCAAACTATGGCTACACCTTC. Encoded protein: CASSLRGGANYGYTF. This chain connects TRBV11-2 to TRBJ1-2, with a possible D match to TRBD1 (6 bases). Germline CDR1 reads SGHAT; CDR2 reads FQNNGV. The CDR3 sequence is 15 residues long. V shed 3 bases and J shed 2 bases, with 13 bases lying between them.

This sequence joins TRBV11-2 and TRBJ2-2, with TRBD1 matching 7 bases. CDR1 and CDR2 from the germline V gene are SGHAT and FQNNGV. V was pared by 8 bases and J by 2 bases, with 8 bases of the junction left unmatched. CDR3 length: 15 residues. In DNA, the CDR3 is TGTGCCAGCCGGGACAGTCCTCGAAACACCGGGGAGCTGTTTTTT. It yields the protein CASRDSPRNTGELFF.

V is TRBV11-2 and J is TRBJ1-1; tentatively, D is TRBD1 (6 bases). Germline CDR1 reads SGHAT; CDR2 reads FQNNGV. The CDR3 sequence is 15 residues long. Trimming took off 5 bases at V and 3 bases at J, with 16 bases between the two ends. Written as DNA, the CDR3 is TGTGCCAGCAGCGTAAGGACAGCAATTTACACTGAAGCTTTCTTT. Translating gives CASSVRTAIYTEAFF. The whole variable domain, filled in from reference TRBV11-2 and TRBJ1-1, reads EAGVAQSPRYKIIEKRQSVAFWCNPISGHATLYWYQQILGQGPKLLIQFQNNGVVDDSQLPKDRFSAERLKGVDSTLKIQPAKLEDSAVYLCASSVRTAIYTEAFFGQGTRLTVV.

The chain joins TRBV11-1 to TRBJ1-2; D may be TRBD1 (5 bases). With 1 base removed from V and 2 bases from J, the gap between germline ends came to 5 bases. The germline V gene encodes CDR1 SGHAT and CDR2 FQDESV (reference sequence). This CDR3 contains 13 residues. The CDR3 region has the DNA TGTGCCAGCAGCTTAGGACAGAACTATGGCTACACCTTC. The encoded protein is CASSLGQNYGYTF.